The clone carrying this T cell receptor beta chain was seen just once. An immunoSEQ assay, version v3.0, was performed at survey level. The repertoire was sequenced with immunoSEQ multiplex PCR; TCRdb's copy has only in-frame clones and lacks some. This table holds about 28,000 clones, 84% found once. Germline CDR1 reads LGHNT; CDR2 reads FRNRAP. With 2 bases removed from V and 5 bases from J, the gap between germline ends came to 19 bases. CDR3 size: 16 residues. The data belong to a study of long-term antiretroviral therapy in people with HIV. This chain links TRBV12-5 with TRBJ2-7; D ambiguous. The receptor's source is a man younger than 35 with HIV. This specimen consisted of unsorted PBMCs, obtained 0.4 years after starting antiretroviral therapy. The CDR3 DNA reads as TGTGCTAGTGGTTTGCTCCGGGCGGCGGTCCTTCACGAGCAGTACTTC. This translates into CASGLLRAAVLHEQYF.